This is a list of T cell receptor beta chains from one sample in a study of blood T cell repertoires in COVID-19. The table came from immunoSEQ multiplex PCR; TCRdb's copy has only in-frame clones and leaves some out. This sample carries roughly 86,000 clones, just under 85% of them seen once, and the ten largest clones take around 3.7%. Source material: peripheral blood. The receptors shown here come from a man over 45 with acute or convalescent COVID-19. CDR3s include the opening cysteine and the closing phenylalanine or tryptophan. The D gene is left open where the match is weak. Some rows mark clone size as missing; the rest say once, few, many or name a class of expanded clone.

clone_size | j_call | v_call | d_call | cdr3_aa | cdr3_nt
- | TRBJ1-1 | TRBV19 | - | CASSIAGEGVEAFF | TGTGCCAGTAGTATAGCGGGAGAGGGCGTCGAAGCTTTCTTT
- | TRBJ2-7 | TRBV6-2/TRBV6-3 | - | CASSYTYEQYF | TGTGCCAGCAGCTATACCTACGAGCAGTACTTC
- | TRBJ1-3 | TRBV6-5 | TRBD1 | CASSYLQGSGNTIYF | TGTGCCAGCAGTTACTTACAGGGGTCTGGAAACACCATATATTTT
- | TRBJ2-7 | TRBV5-1 | - | CASSSTLGYEQYF | TGCGCCAGCAGCTCGACTTTGGGTTACGAGCAGTACTTC
- | TRBJ2-2 | TRBV12-5 | - | CASGSLPSLRGTGELFF | TGTGCTAGTGGGTCCCTCCCAAGCCTCCGGGGCACCGGGGAGCTGTTTTTT
- | TRBJ1-1 | TRBV12-3/TRBV12-4 | - | CASSLVANAAFF | TGTGCCAGCAGTTTAGTAGCGAATGCGGCTTTCTTT
- | TRBJ2-3 | TRBV11-2 | - | CASSPRLGSTDTQYF | TGTGCCAGCAGCCCCAGACTCGGGAGCACAGATACGCAGTATTTT
- | TRBJ2-5 | TRBV24-1 | - | CATAQLETQYF | TGTGCCACCGCCCAGTTAGAGACCCAGTACTTC
- | TRBJ1-1 | TRBV18 | TRBD1 | CASSSRTGNTEAFF | TGTGCCAGCTCATCTCGGACAGGGAACACTGAAGCTTTCTTT
- | TRBJ2-7 | TRBV19 | TRBD1 | CASRPTGSYEQYF | TGTGCCAGTAGGCCGACAGGGTCCTACGAGCAGTACTTC
- | TRBJ2-6 | TRBV18 | - | CASSPRGTTSGANVLTF | TGTGCCAGCTCACCACGGGGCACAACCTCTGGGGCCAACGTCCTGACTTTC
- | TRBJ2-5 | TRBV30 | TRBD1 | CAWAESGTGEETQYF | TGTGCCTGGGCCGAATCCGGGACAGGGGAAGAGACCCAGTACTTC
- | TRBJ1-1 | TRBV14 | TRBD1 | CASSQSGTGKPEAFF | TGTGCCAGCAGCCAAAGTGGGACAGGGAAGCCTGAAGCTTTCTTT
- | TRBJ2-7 | TRBV5-1 | TRBD2 | CASSLDTSGVYEQYF | TGCGCCAGCAGCTTGGATACTAGCGGAGTCTACGAGCAGTACTTC
- | TRBJ1-1 | TRBV19 | TRBD1 | CASSLLRDRGLEAFF | TGTGCCAGTAGTCTGCTCCGGGACAGGGGCCTTGAAGCTTTCTTT
- | TRBJ2-3 | TRBV15 | TRBD2 | CATSRVIGTSGRDTQYF | TGTGCCACCAGCAGAGTTATCGGGACTAGCGGGCGAGATACGCAGTATTTT
- | TRBJ2-1 | TRBV4-1 | TRBD2 | CASSQTPTSGGANEQFF | TGCGCCAGCAGCCAAACTCCTACTAGCGGGGGGGCAAATGAGCAGTTCTTC
once | TRBJ2-3 | TRBV15 | - | CATSRDGVGVQYF | TGTGCCACCAGCAGAGACGGGGTTGGAGTGCAGTATTTT
- | TRBJ1-4 | TRBV6-2/TRBV6-3 | TRBD1 | CASSRGGADEKLFF | TGTGCCAGCAGTAGAGGGGGCGCTGACGAAAAACTGTTTTTT
- | TRBJ2-7 | TRBV10-2 | TRBD1 | CASSDGTGLSYEQYF | TGCGCCAGCAGTGACGGGACAGGGCTCTCCTACGAGCAGTACTTC
few | TRBJ1-2 | TRBV27 | - | CASSDTGLNRYTF | TGTGCCAGCAGTGACACGGGACTCAATCGCTACACCTTC
few | TRBJ1-1 | TRBV28 | - | CASSPGGNTEAFF | TGTGCCAGCAGTCCCGGGGGAAACACTGAAGCTTTCTTT
- | TRBJ2-5 | TRBV7-8 | - | CASSSIPQETQYF | TGTGCCAGCAGCTCTATACCCCAAGAGACCCAGTACTTC
- | TRBJ2-5 | TRBV30 | TRBD2 | CAWSGEGETQYF | TGTGCCTGGAGTGGGGAGGGAGAGACCCAGTACTTC
- | TRBJ2-2 | TRBV28 | - | CATPRGGANTGELFF | TGTGCCACCCCAAGGGGCGGCGCGAACACCGGGGAGCTGTTTTTT
- | TRBJ2-5 | TRBV27 | TRBD2 | CASSSRAGGYQETQYF | TGTGCCAGCAGTTCCCGCGCGGGGGGTTATCAAGAGACCCAGTACTTC
- | TRBJ1-5 | TRBV6-2/TRBV6-3 | - | CASSYGQGTQPQHF | TGTGCCAGCAGTTACGGGCAGGGGACCCAGCCCCAGCATTTT
- | TRBJ1-3 | TRBV28 | TRBD1 | CASSRGQSGNTIYF | TGTGCCAGCAGCCGGGGACAGTCTGGAAACACCATATATTTT
few | TRBJ1-2 | TRBV30 | - | CAWSKGQGRVYGYTF | TGTGCCTGGAGTAAAGGGCAGGGCAGGGTCTATGGCTACACCTTC
- | TRBJ1-2 | TRBV19 | - | CASSIGGTGGYTF | TGTGCCAGTAGTATAGGGGGCACTGGAGGCTACACCTTC
- | TRBJ2-5 | TRBV19 | - | CASSIVGGWETQYF | TGTGCCAGTAGTATCGTTGGAGGATGGGAGACCCAGTACTTC
- | TRBJ2-3 | TRBV27 | TRBD2 | CASQGGRRLAAITDTQYF | TGTGCCAGCCAAGGGGGCAGACGACTAGCGGCTATCACAGATACGCAGTATTTT
- | TRBJ1-2 | TRBV11-1 | TRBD1 | CASSPRQGIYGYTF | TGTGCCAGCAGCCCCAGACAGGGGATCTATGGCTACACCTTC